The entry below gives a single TCR beta chain sequence along with its context. What it binds is unknown. The study ran its PCR with 60 Vbeta and 13 Jbeta primers. Method: immunoSEQ multiplex PCR; TCRdb's copy keeps in-frame clones and lacks some. The repertoire holds over 130,000 clones, with approximately 80% as singletons. The sample comes from a study of cytomegalovirus exposure and HLA in healthy donors. J lost 10 bases, V lost 3 bases, and 8 bases had no gene match. The CDR3 has 13 amino acids. Germline lookup yields CDR1 KGHSH and CDR2 LQKENI. The study, taken as a whole, reports: Sequencing probably produced one cluster of sequence variants that were highly shared.

The specimen was PBMCs. This receptor was taken from a man aged 45-65 years in good health and CMV-seronegative. The chain combines TRBV18 with TRBJ1-1; 7 nucleotides match TRBD1. The DNA for the CDR3 is TGTGCCAGCTCACCCGACAGGGACCAAGGAGCTTTCTTT. Translating gives CASSPDRDQGAFF. The full variable domain, rest sourced from reference TRBV18 and TRBJ1-1, is NAGVMQNPRHLVRRRGQEARLRCSPMKGHSHVYWYRQLPEEGLKFMVYLQKENIIDESGMPKERFSAEFPKEGPSILRIQQVVRGDSAAYFCASSPDRDQGAFFGQGTRLTVV.